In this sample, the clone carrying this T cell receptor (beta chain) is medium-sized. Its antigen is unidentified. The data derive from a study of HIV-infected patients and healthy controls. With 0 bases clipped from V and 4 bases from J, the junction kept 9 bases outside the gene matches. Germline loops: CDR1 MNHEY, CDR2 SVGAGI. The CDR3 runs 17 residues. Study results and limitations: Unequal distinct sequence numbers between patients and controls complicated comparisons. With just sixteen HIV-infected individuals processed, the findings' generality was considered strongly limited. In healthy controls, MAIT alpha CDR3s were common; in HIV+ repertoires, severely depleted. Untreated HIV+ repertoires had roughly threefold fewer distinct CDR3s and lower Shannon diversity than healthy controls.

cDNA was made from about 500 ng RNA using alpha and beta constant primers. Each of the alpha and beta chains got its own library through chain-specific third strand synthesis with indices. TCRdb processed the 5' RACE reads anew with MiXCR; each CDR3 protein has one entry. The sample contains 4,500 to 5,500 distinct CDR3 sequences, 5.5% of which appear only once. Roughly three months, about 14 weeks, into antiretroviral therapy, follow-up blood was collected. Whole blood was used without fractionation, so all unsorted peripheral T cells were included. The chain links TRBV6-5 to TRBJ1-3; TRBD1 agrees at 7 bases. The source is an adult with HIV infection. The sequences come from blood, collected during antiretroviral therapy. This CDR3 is CASSYSGQASAGNTIYF. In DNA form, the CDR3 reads TGTGCCAGCAGTTACTCCGGACAGGCGTCGGCGGGAAACACCATATATTTT.